Following are 13 T cell receptor beta chains from one sample sequenced in a study of T cells in Graves' hyperthyroidism and ophthalmopathy. From RNA transcripts, TCR beta CDR3 regions were amplified. RT-PCR in the first round (using the HTBI primer set) targeted the TCR CDR3. TCRdb processed the multiplex PCR reads anew with MiXCR; each CDR3 protein has one entry. The table shows more than 500,000 distinct CDR3 sequences, with around 15% occurring only once. The sample comprised blood. These receptors were obtained from a woman between 35 and 50 years old with Graves' ophthalmopathy.

This clonotype was seen a single time. The chain carries TRBV7-2 and TRBJ2-7; no clear D gene. V shed 4 bases and J shed 0 bases, with 13 bases lying between them. CDR3 length equals 15 residues. Germline V gives CDR1 SGHTA, CDR2 FQGNSA. The CDR3 coding sequence is TGTGCCAGCAGCTCCCCGCGCCTTAGCTCCTACGAGCAGTACTTC. Protein: CASSSPRLSSYEQYF.

In its sample, this clonotype was seen a few times. The rearrangement uses TRBV27 and TRBJ2-3; possibly TRBD1 for D (5 bases). In germline, CDR1 is MNHEY, CDR2 SMNVEV (reference sequence). V lost 1 base, J lost 6 bases, and 8 bases lay in between. This CDR3 region has 13 residues. The CDR3 bases are TGTGCCAGCAGTTTATTAGGGGCGGATACGCAGTATTTT. This sequence encodes CASSLLGADTQYF.

This clonotype was counted between two and nine times. The J gene is TRBJ1-5, the V gene TRBV4-1, with a tentative D call TRBD1 (6 bases). Germline V CDR1 and CDR2: MGHRA, YSYEKL. This CDR3 comprises 16 residues. V lost 0 bases and J lost 7, with 16 bases in between. The CDR3, as DNA: TGCGCCAGCAGCCAAGATTGGGGGGGGCTGAGGCAGCCCCAGCATTTT. Its translation: CASSQDWGGLRQPQHF.

This clonotype was seen many times. V gene TRBV6-2 or TRBV6-3 combines with J gene TRBJ2-7, with TRBD2 identical over 11 bases. The CDR3 has 19 residues. Losses at the gene ends were 7 bases for V and 0 bases for J; bases not matched to a gene: 17. Germline assignment: CDR1 MNHEY and CDR2 SVGEGT. CDR3 DNA: TGTGCCAGCACCTACCTCGGTGTAGCGGGAGGGGGTAGCTCCTACGAGCAGTACTTC. Residues: CASTYLGVAGGGSSYEQYF.

This clonotype was detected ten times or more. The junction departs from the called germline gene at one end, perhaps through a read error. The chain joins TRBV12-3 or TRBV12-4 to TRBJ2-7; no clear D gene. This CDR3 is built from 12 residues. The CDR3: CASSLGADPQHF. In DNA form, the CDR3 reads TGTGCCAGCAGTTTAGGTGCGGACCCACAGCACTTC.

This clonotype was counted ten times or more. This sequence joins TRBV12-3 or TRBV12-4 and TRBJ1-5, with a possible D match to TRBD1 (5 bases). Trimming removed 4 bases from V and 6 bases from J, with 13 bases in between. The CDR3 has 14 residues. The CDR3 DNA sequence: TGTGCCAGCAGTTATAAAGGGACTCTTCAGCCCCAGCATTTT. Translated, it gives CASSYKGTLQPQHF.

Many counts were recorded for this clonotype. V gene TRBV6-2 or TRBV6-3 combines with J gene TRBJ2-7; TRBD2 matches 10 bases. J was trimmed by 4 bases and V by 3 bases; bases with no gene match: 12. The CDR3 is made up of 17 amino acids. Germline CDR1 is MNHEY and CDR2 is SVGEGT. CDR3 in DNA: TGTGCCAGCAGTTATACGGCTAGCGGGAGAGGGACTTACGAGCAGTACTTC. It codes for CASSYTASGRGTYEQYF.

This clonotype showed up many times. The chain uses TRBV12-3 or TRBV12-4 and TRBJ1-1; D remains ambiguous. The V end lost 2 bases, the J end lost 5 bases, and 6 bases lay between the germline ends. The CDR3 runs to 12 residues. CDR3 in amino acids: CASSLFQTEAFF. CDR3 nucleotide sequence: TGTGCCAGCAGTTTATTCCAGACTGAAGCTTTCTTT.

This clonotype was observed a handful of times. The chain has TRBV30 and TRBJ2-5, with no clear D. The CDR3 sequence is 13 residues long. Germline values: CDR1 GTSNPN, CDR2 SVGIG (reference sequence). The germline V and J ends were trimmed by 1 base and 6 bases, with 12 bases remaining between them. The CDR3 spells CAWSATGSKTQYF. CDR3 DNA: TGTGCCTGGAGTGCCACCGGGTCGAAGACCCAGTACTTC.

This clonotype was observed at least ten times. The CDR3 loop reads CASSLDRVNTGELFF. The CDR3 coding sequence is TGCGCCAGCAGCTTGGACAGGGTGAACACCGGGGAGCTGTTTTTT. The V and J genes are TRBV5-1 and TRBJ2-2; maybe TRBD1 (6 bases). The CDR3 is made up of 15 amino acids. Trimming removed 0 bases at V and 1 base at J, with 7 bases between. Germline CDR1 is SGHRS and CDR2 is YFSETQ.

Ten or more counts support this clonotype. V is TRBV7-2 and J is TRBJ2-5, with D maybe TRBD2 (6 bases). The CDR3 runs 16 residues. V lost 1 base and J 2 bases, leaving 14 bases between the germline ends. The germline gives CDR1 SGHTA, CDR2 FQGNSA. The CDR3 DNA reads as TGTGCCAGCAGCTTAGTGGCGGGAATGGCGCAAGAGACCCAGTACTTC. This sequence encodes CASSLVAGMAQETQYF.

This clonotype was seen repeatedly, ten times or more. The rearrangement uses TRBV29-1 and TRBJ2-7; D not resolved. From germline, CDR1 is SQVTM and CDR2 ANQGSEA. The CDR3 length is 15 residues. Trimming left V 1 base short and J 0 bases short, with 13 bases between. The CDR3 reads CSVEAAASSSYEQYF. CDR3 DNA sequence: TGCAGCGTTGAAGCCGCCGCGTCCTCCTCCTACGAGCAGTACTTC.

This clonotype has ten or more counts. The chain has TRBV6-1 and TRBJ2-7, with D unresolved. Germline V gene lookup returns CDR1 MNHNS and CDR2 SASEGT. V lost 10 bases and J lost 7, with 20 bases in between. The CDR3 spans 13 residues. In DNA form, the CDR3 reads TGTGCCACCAAAAAGGCTGGGCTTGGGGAGCAGTACTTC. Protein sequence: CATKKAGLGEQYF.